The sequence of this T cell receptor beta chain was determined in a study of T cell responses to AZD1222 COVID-19 vaccine. The study's findings and limits: Researchers took repertoire samples only after the peak T cell response had come.

Generated by immunoSEQ multiplex PCR, the TCRdb table keeps only in-frame clones and is missing some. Of about 190,000 clones listed, roughly 88% are singletons. A note on this clone: The target antigen is unknown.

Looked up from germline, CDR1 is SNHLY and CDR2 is FYNNEI. The germline V and J ends were trimmed by 3 bases and 2 bases, with 9 bases remaining between them. The CDR3 is 14 amino acids. This TCR was sampled from an adult in good health. The V gene is TRBV2, the J gene TRBJ2-3; unclear D gene. Sample: peripheral blood, taken on day 0 of AZD1222 vaccination. As DNA, the CDR3 is TGTGCCAGCAGTGATCCTTCAGCCACAGATACGCAGTATTTT. Translation: CASSDPSATDTQYF.